The 22 T cell receptor beta chains given below trace back to one sample, sequenced in a study of blood T cells in healthy people across ages. With a J-beta primer mix and a sample-barcoded 5' primer, a second PCR ran about 6 to 11 cycles. TCRdb itself ran the 5' RACE reads through MiXCR, one entry per CDR3 protein. This table has over 1,200,000 distinct CDR3 sequences, approximately 60% appearing once. The specimen sequenced was blood. Receptors were obtained from a man aged 18-30 years in good health.

The chain links TRBV6-1 to TRBJ2-6, with D unresolved. V lost 6 bases to trimming and J lost 0 bases, with 18 bases between them. Germline CDR1 and CDR2: MNHNS and SASEGT. This CDR3 has 18 residues. The chain's CDR3 is CASSVTAKRSSGANVLTF. For the CDR3, the DNA is TGTGCCAGCAGCGTTACAGCAAAGAGAAGCTCTGGGGCCAACGTCCTGACTTTC.

The gene calls are TRBV20-1 and TRBJ2-6; D is perhaps TRBD2 (6 bases). In germline, CDR1 is DFQATT, CDR2 SNEGSKA (reference sequence). V lost 0 bases to trimming and J lost 1 base, with 13 bases between them. This CDR3 has 17 residues. CDR3 coding DNA: TGCAGTGCTAGAGATCCGGGGACTCTATCTGGGGCCAACGTCCTGACTTTC. Translation gives CSARDPGTLSGANVLTF.

A few counts support this clonotype. The genes are TRBV4-2 and TRBJ2-1, with TRBD1 matching 7 bases. With V trimmed by 4 bases and J by 7 bases, 10 bases remained unmatched. The germline CDR1 and CDR2 sequences are LGHNA and YNFKEQ. The CDR3 runs 15 residues. CDR3 coding DNA: TGTGCCAGCAGCCCCCGACAGGGTCTCGGTAATGAGCAGTTCTTC. It yields the protein CASSPRQGLGNEQFF.

This clonotype was detected only a few times. The chain has TRBV7-2 and TRBJ1-2; D is uncertain. Germline assignment: CDR1 SGHTA and CDR2 FQGNSA. This CDR3 spans 13 amino acids. V was shortened by 2 bases and J by 5 bases, with 9 bases between the two germline ends. The CDR3 DNA is TGTGCCAGCAGCTTAACCACAGATTATGGCTACACCTTC. It encodes CASSLTTDYGYTF. Based on the CDR3 plus reference TRBV7-2 and TRBJ1-2, the full variable domain is GAGVSQSPSNKVTEKGKDVELRCDPISGHTALYWYRQSLGQGLEFLIYFQGNSAPDKSGLPSDRFSAERTGGSVSTLTIQRTQQEDSAVYLCASSLTTDYGYTFGSGTRLTVV.

The CDR3: CASSPLGSPYEQFF. In DNA form, the CDR3 reads TGTGCCAGCAGCCCCCTTGGCAGTCCGTATGAGCAGTTCTTC. The V and J genes are TRBV14 and TRBJ2-1; D not resolved. Trimming removed 4 bases at V and 8 bases at J, with 15 bases between. Germline CDR1 reads SGHDN; CDR2 reads FVKESK. The CDR3 runs 14 residues.

V usage is TRBV12-3 or TRBV12-4 and J usage is TRBJ1-1, with 9 nucleotides matching TRBD1. V lost 5 bases to trimming and J lost 11 bases; unmatched junction nucleotides: 9. This CDR3 is 13 amino acids long. The DNA for the CDR3 is TGTGCCAGCAGTGCCCCGTCCGGGACAGGGGCTTTCTTT. As protein: CASSAPSGTGAFF.

This sequence joins TRBV3-1 and TRBJ2-4, with D maybe TRBD2 (5 bases). TRBJ2-5 matches the DNA end more closely, so the J call is doubtful. The CDR3 length is 15 residues. The germline V gene encodes CDR1 LGHDT and CDR2 YNNKEL (reference sequence). The CDR3 DNA reads TGTGCCAGCAGCCAAGATTCCGGGAACATGGAGACCCAGTACTTC. Translating it yields CASSQDSGNMETQYF.

The J gene is TRBJ2-1, the V gene TRBV20-1; D tentatively reads TRBD1 or TRBD2 (5 bases each). CDR3 size: 16 residues. Trimming took off 3 bases at V and 0 bases at J, with 15 bases between the two ends. The germline V gene has CDR1 DFQATT and CDR2 SNEGSKA (reference sequence). The CDR3 here is CSASRDVKSSYNEQFF. CDR3 bases: TGCAGTGCTAGTCGGGACGTTAAAAGCTCCTACAATGAGCAGTTCTTC.

This chain joins TRBV29-1 and TRBJ2-3, with 7 bases aligning to TRBD2. The CDR3 consists of 17 residues. V gave up 7 bases and J gave up 4 bases; unmatched junction bases: 20. Germline values: CDR1 SQVTM, CDR2 ANQGSEA. CDR3 sequence reads: CSARGEPRGLKPDTQYF. The DNA of the CDR3 is TGCAGCGCCAGAGGAGAGCCCCGGGGACTAAAACCAGATACGCAGTATTTT.

This sequence joins TRBV7-9 and TRBJ1-1; unclear D gene. This CDR3 has 15 residues. Germline V CDR1 and CDR2: SEHNR, FQNEAQ (reference sequence). The V and J ends lost 0 bases and 3 bases respectively, with 11 bases between them. This CDR3 is CASSLAGGQDTEAFF. The CDR3 coding sequence is TGTGCCAGCAGCTTAGCGGGCGGGCAAGACACTGAAGCTTTCTTT.

CDR3 amino acids: CASSQEVGTSELQETQYF. The CDR3 DNA sequence: TGTGCCAGCAGCCAAGAGGTGGGAACTAGCGAGCTCCAAGAGACCCAGTACTTC. This rearrangement joins TRBV3-1 to TRBJ2-5; 7 positions match TRBD2. Germline V gene data show CDR1 as LGHDT and CDR2 as YNNKEL (reference sequence). Trimming removed 0 bases from V and 1 base from J; junction bases left unmatched: 11. The CDR3 has 18 amino acids.

The chain combines TRBV4-3 with TRBJ2-1, with D uncertain. Trimming removed 0 bases at V and 2 bases at J, with 11 bases between. Germline CDR1 and CDR2: LGHNA and YSLEER. The CDR3 spans 16 residues. For the CDR3, the DNA is TGCGCCAGCAGCCAAGAGGTGGGGATTCCCTACAATGAGCAGTTCTTC. Translated, it gives CASSQEVGIPYNEQFF.

This clonotype has only a few counts. The chain combines TRBV7-2 with TRBJ2-5; 12 bases fit TRBD2. There are 15 residues in the CDR3. Germline CDR1 SGHTA, CDR2 FQGNSA. Trimming at V came to 3 bases and at J to 11 bases, leaving 10 bases not matched to a gene. The CDR3 DNA is TGTGCCAGCAGCTTGACTAGCGGGAGCCCGAGGGAGCAGTACTTC. It specifies CASSLTSGSPREQYF.

The rearrangement joins TRBV4-1 to TRBJ1-2; D unresolved. V dropped 2 bases and J dropped 2 bases, with 15 bases sitting between them. The germline V gene has CDR1 MGHRA and CDR2 YSYEKL. The CDR3 is made up of 16 amino acids. The CDR3, as DNA: TGCGCCAGCAGCCAAAATTTGGCAGGCATAAACTATGGCTACACCTTC. The encoded protein is CASSQNLAGINYGYTF.

In this sample, this clonotype turned up a few times. This chain uses TRBV4-1 with TRBJ2-4; a weak D match, TRBD1 (6 bases). The closer fit of TRBJ2-7 to the DNA end suggests the J call may be wrong. In germline, CDR1 is MGHRA, CDR2 YSYEKL. The CDR3 consists of 14 residues. CDR3 amino acids: CASSQGDILNEQYF. The CDR3 DNA sequence: TGCGCCAGCAGCCAAGGGGACATCCTAAACGAGCAGTACTTC.

In its sample, this clonotype was seen many times. The rearrangement joins TRBV2 to TRBJ2-7, with 8 nucleotides matching TRBD2. Germline lookup yields CDR1 SNHLY and CDR2 FYNNEI. The CDR3 runs 14 residues. The V gene end was trimmed by 1 base and the J gene end by 5 bases; junction bases not matched to a gene: 4. The CDR3, as DNA: TGTGCCAGCAGTGAAGTGGTAGCGGGAAACGAGCAGTACTTC. Translated, it gives CASSEVVAGNEQYF.

The chain recombines TRBV15 with TRBJ1-2; TRBD1 is a possible D gene (6 bases). V lost 0 bases to trimming and J lost 4 bases, with 21 bases between them. The germline V gene has CDR1 LNHNV and CDR2 YYDKDF (reference sequence). The CDR3 consists of 18 residues. CDR3 sequence: CATSRDLSRQEYSYGYTF. CDR3 DNA sequence: TGTGCCACCAGCAGAGATCTGTCCCGACAGGAGTACTCCTATGGCTACACCTTC.

There are a few counts of this clonotype. The V and J genes are TRBV20-1 and TRBJ2-4, with D unresolved. V lost 0 bases to trimming and J lost 3 bases, with 24 bases between them. This CDR3 has 19 residues. The germline CDR1 and CDR2 sequences are DFQATT and SNEGSKA (reference sequence). CDR3 bases: TGCAGTGCTAGAGATCGTATCTCACTATCAACTTGGGTCAAAAACATTCAGTACTTC. As protein: CSARDRISLSTWVKNIQYF.

In this sample, this clonotype turned up a few times. V usage is TRBV7-2 and J usage is TRBJ2-5; 8 nucleotides match TRBD2. The length of the CDR3 is 14 residues. Trimming cost V 4 bases and J 4 bases; bases outside gene matches: 5. Per germline, CDR1 SGHTA and CDR2 FQGNSA. CDR3 sequence (DNA): TGTGCCAGCAGCTCCGTAGCGGGACGAGAGACCCAGTACTTC. This gives the protein CASSSVAGRETQYF.

This clonotype was recorded a few times. The rearrangement uses TRBV10-3 and TRBJ2-7, with a tentative D call TRBD1 (6 bases). Trimming cost V 8 bases and J 2 bases, with 13 bases left between them. The CDR3 spans 13 residues. Germline V gives CDR1 ENHRY, CDR2 SYGVKD. In DNA form, the CDR3 reads TGTGCCATCGCCGCCGACAGGCCCTACGAGCAGTACTTC. This gives the protein CAIAADRPYEQYF.

The chain is built from TRBV4-2 and TRBJ1-5, with no clear D. Trimming left V 0 bases short and J 11 bases short, with 14 bases between. This CDR3 is 14 amino acids long. In germline, CDR1 is LGHNA, CDR2 YNFKEQ. The DNA for the CDR3 is TGTGCCAGCAGCCAAGAATTCGGGCAAGAGACCCAGCATTTT. It codes for CASSQEFGQETQHF.

The rearrangement joins TRBV12-3 or TRBV12-4 to TRBJ2-1; the match to TRBD1 covers 9 bases. V trimming: 6 bases; J trimming: 9 bases; junction bases outside the gene matches: 12. This CDR3 comprises 15 residues. The CDR3 is CASSVQPTGGGEQFF. CDR3 nucleotides: TGTGCCAGCAGCGTACAACCTACAGGGGGCGGTGAGCAGTTCTTC.